This T cell receptor (beta chain) was recovered during a study of OX40 agonist ivuxolimab in advanced cancers. Turning to the study itself: Hepatocellular carcinoma, melanoma, renal cell or head and neck cancer occurred in dose-escalation patients. Three patients, one with hepatocellular carcinoma and two with cutaneous melanoma, responded partially.

The protocol was immunoSEQ multiplex PCR, while the TCRdb copy is restricted to in-frame clones and leaves out a portion. The data hold 120,000 or so clones, with about 93% observed a single time. Germline V CDR1 and CDR2: MDHEN, SYDVKM. The CDR3 runs to 13 residues. Trimming removed 5 bases at V and 6 bases at J, with 10 bases between. The sample in question was CD4+ or CD8+ T cells sorted from blood, obtained in a trial of the OX40 agonist ivuxolimab. The TCR sequence derives from an adult with an advanced solid tumor such as melanoma, head and neck, liver or kidney cancer. The chain links TRBV28 to TRBJ1-4; possibly TRBD1 for D (5 bases). The CDR3, as DNA: TGTGCCAGCAGTCCAGGGAGGGATGAAAAACTGTTTTTT. This gives the protein CASSPGRDEKLFF.